This T cell receptor beta chain was captured in a study of T cells in Graves' hyperthyroidism and ophthalmopathy. This clonotype was seen at least ten times. Its antigen is currently unknown. Overall study findings and caveats: Model output signaled ophthalmopathy a median approximately 6.2 months ahead of onset.

The germline CDR1 and CDR2 sequences are MNHNS and SASEGT. The CDR3 loop spans 14 amino acids. The germline V and J ends were trimmed by 6 bases and 0 bases, with 12 bases remaining between them. Each 10 ml fresh peripheral blood draw supplied the PBMCs. Amplified TCR beta CDR3 regions came from RNA transcripts. Initially, a first-round RT-PCR of the TCR CDR3 employed the HTBI primer set. TCRdb processed the multiplex PCR reads anew with MiXCR; each CDR3 protein has one entry. The sample contains 350,000 to 400,000 distinct CDR3 sequences, under 15% of which appear only once. V is TRBV6-1 and J is TRBJ2-7, with unresolved D. The sequencing input was blood. This clonotype was sampled from a woman aged 25 to 39 with Graves' hyperthyroidism. As DNA, the CDR3 is TGTGCCAGCAGATCGACGGTGAGCTCCTACGAGCAGTACTTC. It yields the protein CASRSTVSSYEQYF.